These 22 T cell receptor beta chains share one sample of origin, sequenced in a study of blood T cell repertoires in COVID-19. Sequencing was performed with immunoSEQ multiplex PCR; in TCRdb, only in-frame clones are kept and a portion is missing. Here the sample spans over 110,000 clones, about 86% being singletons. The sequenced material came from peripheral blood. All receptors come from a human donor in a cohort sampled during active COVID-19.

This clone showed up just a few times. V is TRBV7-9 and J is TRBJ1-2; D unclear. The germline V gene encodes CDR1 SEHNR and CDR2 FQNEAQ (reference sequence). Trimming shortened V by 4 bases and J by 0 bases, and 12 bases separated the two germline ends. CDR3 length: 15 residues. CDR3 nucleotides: TGTGCCAGCAGCTACTACGACGATTCTAACTATGGCTACACCTTC. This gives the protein CASSYYDDSNYGYTF.

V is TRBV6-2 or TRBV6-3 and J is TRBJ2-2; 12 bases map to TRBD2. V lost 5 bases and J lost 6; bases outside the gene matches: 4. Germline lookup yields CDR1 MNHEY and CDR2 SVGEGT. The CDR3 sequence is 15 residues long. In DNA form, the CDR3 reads TGTGCCAGCAGTGGACTAGCGGGGCCGTCCGGGGAGCTGTTTTTT. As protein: CASSGLAGPSGELFF.

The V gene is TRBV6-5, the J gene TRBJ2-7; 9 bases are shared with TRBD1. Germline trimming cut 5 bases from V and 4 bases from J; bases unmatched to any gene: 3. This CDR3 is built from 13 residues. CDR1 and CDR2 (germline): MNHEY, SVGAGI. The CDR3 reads CASSIGTGYEQYF. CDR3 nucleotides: TGTGCCAGCAGTATCGGGACAGGGTACGAGCAGTACTTC.

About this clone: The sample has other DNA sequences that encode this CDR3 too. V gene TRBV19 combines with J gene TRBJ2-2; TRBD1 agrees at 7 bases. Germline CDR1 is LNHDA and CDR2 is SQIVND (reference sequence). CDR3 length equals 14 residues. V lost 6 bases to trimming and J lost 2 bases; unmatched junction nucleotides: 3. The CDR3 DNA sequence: TGTGCCAGTAGCCGGGACAGAAACACCGGGGAGCTGTTTTTT. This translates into CASSRDRNTGELFF. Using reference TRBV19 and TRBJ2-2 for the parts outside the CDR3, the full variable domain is DGGITQSPKYLFRKEGQNVTLSCEQNLNHDAMYWYRQDPGQGLRLIYYSQIVNDFQKGDIAEGYSVSREKKESFPLTVTSAQKNPTAFYLCASSRDRNTGELFFGEGSRLTVL.

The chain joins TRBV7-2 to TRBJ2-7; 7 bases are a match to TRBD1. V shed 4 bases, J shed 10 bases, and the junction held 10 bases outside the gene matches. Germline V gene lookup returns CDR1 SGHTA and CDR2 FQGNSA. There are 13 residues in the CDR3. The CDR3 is CASSSSSTGPQYF. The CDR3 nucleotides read TGTGCCAGCAGCTCTTCTTCGACAGGGCCTCAGTACTTC.

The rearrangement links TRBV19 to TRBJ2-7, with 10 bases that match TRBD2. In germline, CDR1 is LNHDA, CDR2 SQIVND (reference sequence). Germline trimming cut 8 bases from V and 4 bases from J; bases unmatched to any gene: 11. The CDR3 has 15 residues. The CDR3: CASGPSGSPIYEQYF. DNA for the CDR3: TGTGCCAGTGGGCCTAGCGGGAGCCCCATTTACGAGCAGTACTTC.

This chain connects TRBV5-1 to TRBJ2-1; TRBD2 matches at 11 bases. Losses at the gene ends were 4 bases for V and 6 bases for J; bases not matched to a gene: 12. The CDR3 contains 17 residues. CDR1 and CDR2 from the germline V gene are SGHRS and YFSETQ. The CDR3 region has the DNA TGCGCCAGCAGCCTCGTCCCATTGACTAGCGGGACCAATGAGCAGTTCTTC. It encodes CASSLVPLTSGTNEQFF.

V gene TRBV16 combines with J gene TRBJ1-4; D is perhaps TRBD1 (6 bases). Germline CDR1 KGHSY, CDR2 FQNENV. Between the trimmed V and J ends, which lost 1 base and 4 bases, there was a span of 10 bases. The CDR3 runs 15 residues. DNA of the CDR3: TGTGCCAGCAGCCAATTCGAGGACAGTAATGAAAAACTGTTTTTT. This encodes CASSQFEDSNEKLFF.

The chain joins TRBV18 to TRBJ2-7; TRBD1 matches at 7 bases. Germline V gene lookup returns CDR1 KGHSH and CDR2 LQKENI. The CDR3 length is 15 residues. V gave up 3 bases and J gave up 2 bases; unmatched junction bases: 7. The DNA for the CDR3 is TGTGCCAGCTCACCCTCAGCAGGGGGAACCTACGAGCAGTACTTC. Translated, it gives CASSPSAGGTYEQYF.

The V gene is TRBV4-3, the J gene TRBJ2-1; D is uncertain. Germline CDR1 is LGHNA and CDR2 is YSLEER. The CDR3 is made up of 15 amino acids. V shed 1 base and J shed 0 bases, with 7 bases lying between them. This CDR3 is CASSQVRSSYNEQFF. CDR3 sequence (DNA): TGCGCCAGCAGCCAAGTGCGGAGCTCCTACAATGAGCAGTTCTTC.

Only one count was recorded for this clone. The CDR3 loop is CASNSVGGEQYF. The CDR3 nucleotides are TGTGCCAGCAACTCCGTAGGGGGCGAGCAGTACTTC. J is TRBJ2-7 and V is TRBV9, with D possibly being TRBD1 (6 bases). V was clipped by 6 bases and J by 6 bases, with 13 bases between them. Germline lookup yields CDR1 SGDLS and CDR2 YYNGEE. There are 12 residues in the CDR3.

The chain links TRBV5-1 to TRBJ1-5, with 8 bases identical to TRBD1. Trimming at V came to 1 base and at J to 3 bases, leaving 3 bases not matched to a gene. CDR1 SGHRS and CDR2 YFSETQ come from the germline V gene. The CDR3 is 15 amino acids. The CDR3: CASSLQGAFNQPQHF. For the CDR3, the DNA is TGCGCCAGCAGCTTGCAGGGGGCCTTCAATCAGCCCCAGCATTTT.

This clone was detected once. DNA for the CDR3: TGTGCCAGCAGTCGAGGGACAAGCTACGAGCAGTACTTC. This sequence encodes CASSRGTSYEQYF. J is TRBJ2-7 and V is TRBV6-5, with D possibly matching TRBD1 (6 bases). The germline V and J ends were trimmed by 5 bases and 3 bases, with 11 bases remaining between them. The CDR3 spans 13 residues. Germline assignment: CDR1 MNHEY and CDR2 SVGAGI.

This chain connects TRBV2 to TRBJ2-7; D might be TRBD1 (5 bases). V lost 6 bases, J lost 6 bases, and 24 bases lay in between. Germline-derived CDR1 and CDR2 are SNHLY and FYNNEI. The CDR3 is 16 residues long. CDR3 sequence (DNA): TGTGCCAGCAGGTCCTCCGTGGCAGGGAAAAGTGTCGAGCAGTACTTC. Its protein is CASRSSVAGKSVEQYF.

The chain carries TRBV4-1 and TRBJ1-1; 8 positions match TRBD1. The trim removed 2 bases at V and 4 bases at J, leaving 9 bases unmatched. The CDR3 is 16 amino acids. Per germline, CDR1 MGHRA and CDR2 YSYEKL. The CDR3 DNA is TGCGCCAGCAGCCAAACTCCAGGGGGCGGTAGCACTGAAGCTTTCTTT. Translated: CASSQTPGGGSTEAFF.

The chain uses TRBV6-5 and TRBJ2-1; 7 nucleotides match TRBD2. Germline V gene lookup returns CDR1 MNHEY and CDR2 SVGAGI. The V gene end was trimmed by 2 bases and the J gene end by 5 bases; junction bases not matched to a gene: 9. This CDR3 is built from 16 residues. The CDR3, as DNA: TGTGCCAGCAGTTACCTTGGAGTCGGGAGGCACAATGAGCAGTTCTTC. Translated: CASSYLGVGRHNEQFF.

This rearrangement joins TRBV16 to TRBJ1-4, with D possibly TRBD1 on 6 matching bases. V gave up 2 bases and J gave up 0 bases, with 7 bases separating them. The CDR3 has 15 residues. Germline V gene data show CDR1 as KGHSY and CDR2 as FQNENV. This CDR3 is CASSQNRATNEKLFF. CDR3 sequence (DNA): TGTGCCAGCAGCCAAAACAGGGCAACTAATGAAAAACTGTTTTTT.

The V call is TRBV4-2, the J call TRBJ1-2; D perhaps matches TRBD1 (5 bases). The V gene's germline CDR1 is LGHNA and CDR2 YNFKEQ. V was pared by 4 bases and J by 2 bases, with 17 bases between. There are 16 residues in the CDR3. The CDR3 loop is CASSRTGTEGNYGYTF. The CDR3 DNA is TGTGCCAGCAGCCGAACCGGGACGGAGGGGAACTATGGCTACACCTTC.

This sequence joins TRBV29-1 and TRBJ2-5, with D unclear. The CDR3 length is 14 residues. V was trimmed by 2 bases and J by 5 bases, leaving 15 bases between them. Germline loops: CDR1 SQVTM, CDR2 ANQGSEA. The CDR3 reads CSVEKQAGWETQYF. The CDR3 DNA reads TGCAGCGTTGAAAAACAAGCAGGTTGGGAGACCCAGTACTTC.

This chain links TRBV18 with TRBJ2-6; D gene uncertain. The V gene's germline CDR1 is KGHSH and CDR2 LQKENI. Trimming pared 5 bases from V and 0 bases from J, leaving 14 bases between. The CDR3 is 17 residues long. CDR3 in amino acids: CASSEGTVFSGANVLTF. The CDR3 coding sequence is TGTGCCAGCTCAGAAGGCACAGTATTCTCTGGGGCCAACGTCCTGACTTTC.

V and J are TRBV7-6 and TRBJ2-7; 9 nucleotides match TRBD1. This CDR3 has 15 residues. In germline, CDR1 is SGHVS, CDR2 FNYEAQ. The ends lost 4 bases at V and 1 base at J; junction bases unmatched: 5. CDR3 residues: CASSSKGQGSYEQYF. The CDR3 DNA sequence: TGTGCCAGCAGCTCGAAGGGACAGGGATCCTACGAGCAGTACTTC.

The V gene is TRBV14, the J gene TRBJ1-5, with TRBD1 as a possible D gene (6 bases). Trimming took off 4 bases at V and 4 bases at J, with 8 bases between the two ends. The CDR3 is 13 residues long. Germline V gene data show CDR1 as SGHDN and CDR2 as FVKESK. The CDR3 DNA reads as TGTGCCAGCAGCCTGGGGGCGAATCAGCCCCAGCATTTT. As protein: CASSLGANQPQHF. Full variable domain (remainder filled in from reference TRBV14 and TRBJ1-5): EAGVTQFPSHSVIEKGQTVTLRCDPISGHDNLYWYRRVMGKEIKFLLHFVKESKQDESGMPNNRFLAERTGGTYSTLKVQPAELEDSGVYFCASSLGANQPQHFGDGTRLSIL.